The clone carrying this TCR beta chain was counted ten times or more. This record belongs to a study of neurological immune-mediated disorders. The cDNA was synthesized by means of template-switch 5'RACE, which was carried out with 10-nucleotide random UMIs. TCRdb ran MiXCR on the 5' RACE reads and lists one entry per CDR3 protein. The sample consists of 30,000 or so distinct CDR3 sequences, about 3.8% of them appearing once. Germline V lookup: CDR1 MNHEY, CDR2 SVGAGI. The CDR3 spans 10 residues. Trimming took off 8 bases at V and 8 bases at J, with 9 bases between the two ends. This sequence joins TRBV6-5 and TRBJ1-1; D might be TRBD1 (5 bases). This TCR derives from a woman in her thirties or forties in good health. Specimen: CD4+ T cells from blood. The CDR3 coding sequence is TGTGCCAGCGGGGACGTCGAAGCTTTCTTT. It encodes CASGDVEAFF.